The rows below give T cell receptor beta chains drawn from one sample of a study of blood T cells in healthy people across ages. MiXCR, applied by TCRdb to the 5' RACE reads, yields one record per CDR3 protein. The table includes around 1,100,000 distinct CDR3 sequences, around two fifths detected once. Sequencing was carried out using blood. Every receptor here comes from a man aged 18 to 35 in good health. Both conserved end residues are part of each CDR3. Each record gives: CDR3 protein, CDR3 DNA, D gene, J gene, V gene, clone size. D genes are given only for firm matches. Expanded clones get a size class; other rows say once, few or many, or leave the size out.

CDR3: CASSLAAVGATKNEQFF; DNA: TGTGCCAGCAGCTTAGCTGCGGTTGGCGCTACAAAAAATGAGCAGTTCTTC; D: .; J: TRBJ2-1; V: TRBV11-3; size: .
CDR3: CASSQGGAFQETQYF; DNA: TGTGCCAGTAGCCAAGGTGGGGCCTTCCAAGAGACCCAGTACTTC; D: .; J: TRBJ2-5; V: TRBV3-1; size: few
CDR3: CASSPWTGEYNEQFF; DNA: TGTGCCAGCAGCCCGTGGACAGGGGAGTACAATGAGCAGTTCTTC; D: TRBD1; J: TRBJ2-1; V: TRBV7-2; size: .
CDR3: CASSLALAGHYNEQFF; DNA: TGTGCTAGCAGCTTAGCTTTGGCAGGCCACTACAATGAGCAGTTCTTC; D: .; J: TRBJ2-1; V: TRBV7-7; size: few
CDR3: CSVQRGSDYGYTF; DNA: TGCAGCGTTCAACGGGGGTCCGACTATGGCTACACCTTC; D: .; J: TRBJ1-2; V: TRBV29-1; size: many
CDR3: CSARDLEGDFPLHF; DNA: TGCAGTGCTAGAGACCTGGAAGGGGATTTTCCCCTCCACTTT; D: .; J: TRBJ1-6; V: TRBV20-1; size: few
CDR3: CSARETGGNIQYF; DNA: TGCAGTGCTAGAGAGACTGGAGGAAACATTCAGTACTTC; D: .; J: TRBJ2-4; V: TRBV20-1; size: .
CDR3: CASSVAVSRHQETQYF; DNA: TGTGCCAGCAGCGTAGCGGTTAGCCGCCACCAAGAGACCCAGTACTTC; D: .; J: TRBJ2-5; V: TRBV9; size: many
CDR3: CASSVSSGGGLYNEQFF; DNA: TGTGCCAGCAGCGTATCTAGCGGGGGGGGTTTGTACAATGAGCAGTTCTTC; D: TRBD2; J: TRBJ2-1; V: TRBV9; size: few
CDR3: CASSPRQGGYTF; DNA: TGTGCCAGCAGCCCAAGACAGGGAGGCTACACCTTC; D: TRBD1; J: TRBJ1-2; V: TRBV3-1; size: many
CDR3: CSARSLDSKPYEQYF; DNA: TGCAGTGCTAGGTCTTTGGACAGCAAACCCTACGAGCAGTACTTC; D: .; J: TRBJ2-7; V: TRBV20-1; size: few
CDR3: CASSLARIGNSPLHF; DNA: TGTGCCAGCAGCTTAGCAAGGATCGGGAATTCACCCCTCCACTTT; D: .; J: TRBJ1-6; V: TRBV7-8; size: .
CDR3: CAWSVPRTGGNYGYTF; DNA: TGTGCCTGGAGTGTCCCAAGGACAGGCGGAAACTATGGCTACACCTTC; D: TRBD1; J: TRBJ1-2; V: TRBV30; size: many
CDR3: CASSLTNSHLYGYTF; DNA: TGTGCCAGCAGCTTAACTAACAGCCATCTCTATGGCTACACCTTC; D: .; J: TRBJ1-2; V: TRBV7-2; size: .
CDR3: CASSYRTGAEKLFF; DNA: TGTGCCAGCAGTTATCGGACAGGGGCCGAAAAACTGTTTTTT; D: TRBD1; J: TRBJ1-4; V: TRBV6-5; size: .
CDR3: CSARDRTSGRASNTQYF; DNA: TGCAGTGCTAGAGACCGAACTAGCGGGAGGGCTTCTAATACGCAGTATTTT; D: TRBD2; J: TRBJ2-3; V: TRBV20-1; size: .
CDR3: CSAINRDRGLTEAFF; DNA: TGCAGTGCTATAAACCGGGACAGGGGGTTGACTGAAGCTTTCTTT; D: TRBD1; J: TRBJ1-1; V: TRBV20-1; size: .
CDR3: CASSLEAHRGVSDTQYF; DNA: TGTGCCAGCAGTTTAGAAGCTCACAGGGGAGTATCAGATACGCAGTATTTT; D: TRBD1; J: TRBJ2-3; V: TRBV12-3/TRBV12-4; size: few
CDR3: CASTPISYNEQFF; DNA: TGTGCCAGCACCCCAATATCCTACAATGAGCAGTTCTTC; D: .; J: TRBJ2-1; V: TRBV12-3/TRBV12-4; size: few
CDR3: CASSYNPYNQPQHF; DNA: TGTGCCAGCAGTTACAATCCTTACAATCAGCCCCAGCATTTT; D: .; J: TRBJ1-5; V: TRBV6-2/TRBV6-3; size: .
CDR3: CASSDTSSSTDTQYF; DNA: TGTGCCAGCAGTGATACCAGCTCAAGCACAGATACGCAGTATTTT; D: .; J: TRBJ2-3; V: TRBV2; size: .
CDR3: CASRENQPQHF; DNA: TGTGCCAGCAGAGAGAATCAGCCCCAGCATTTT; D: .; J: TRBJ1-5; V: TRBV6-6; size: .
CDR3: CASSQETTPTDTQYF; DNA: TGCGCCAGCAGCCAAGAGACGACTCCCACAGATACGCAGTATTTT; D: .; J: TRBJ2-3; V: TRBV4-3; size: once
CDR3: CTSSLGQGPAYEQYF; DNA: TGTACCAGCAGCTTGGGTCAGGGACCTGCCTACGAGCAGTACTTC; D: .; J: TRBJ2-7; V: TRBV6-5; size: few
CDR3: CSASSPRVTNEKLFF; DNA: TGCAGTGCTAGTTCCCCGCGAGTAACTAATGAAAAACTGTTTTTT; D: .; J: TRBJ1-4; V: TRBV20-1; size: once
CDR3: CASSRDRSDNEKLFF; DNA: TGCGCCAGCAGCCGAGACAGGAGCGATAATGAAAAACTGTTTTTT; D: .; J: TRBJ1-4; V: TRBV5-1; size: .
CDR3: CASSLDSLPSSYNSPLHF; DNA: TGTGCCAGCAGCTTGGACAGCCTTCCCTCCTCCTATAATTCACCCCTCCACTTT; D: .; J: TRBJ1-6; V: TRBV5-5; size: .
CDR3: CASSLASRDKAGYTF; DNA: TGTGCCAGCAGCTTAGCCTCCCGGGACAAAGCTGGCTACACCTTC; D: .; J: TRBJ1-2; V: TRBV7-2; size: .
CDR3: CASSQGGFTDTQYF; DNA: TGTGCCAGCAGTCAGGGGGGGTTTACGGATACGCAGTATTTT; D: .; J: TRBJ2-3; V: TRBV3-1; size: many
CDR3: CASSLGQSPNNKQFF; DNA: TGTGCCAGCAGCTTAGGTCAATCACCAAACAATAAGCAGTTCTTC; D: .; J: TRBJ2-1; V: TRBV11-2; size: .
CDR3: CASSLDGTGGYGYTF; DNA: TGTGCCAGCAGCTTAGATGGGACAGGGGGCTATGGCTACACCTTC; D: TRBD1; J: TRBJ1-2; V: TRBV7-2; size: few
CDR3: CASSHNDEQYF; DNA: TGCGCCAGCAGCCACAACGATGAGCAGTACTTC; D: .; J: TRBJ2-7; V: TRBV4-3; size: .
CDR3: CASSPTCEAFF; DNA: TGTGCCAGCAGCCCTACCTGTGAAGCTTTCTTT; D: .; J: TRBJ1-1; V: TRBV12-3/TRBV12-4; size: .
CDR3: CSARAQVQLSGANVLTF; DNA: TGCAGTGCTAGAGCACAGGTCCAACTCTCTGGGGCCAACGTCCTGACTTTC; D: .; J: TRBJ2-6; V: TRBV20-1; size: .
CDR3: CASSEGPGSYNEQYF; DNA: TGTGCCAGCAGCGAAGGACCGGGCTCCTACAATGAGCAGTACTTC; D: .; J: TRBJ2-7; V: TRBV9; size: once
CDR3: CSARDDQEPNTGELFF; DNA: TGCAGTGCTAGAGATGACCAGGAACCGAACACCGGGGAGCTGTTTTTT; D: .; J: TRBJ2-2; V: TRBV20-1; size: .
CDR3: CASSSDTIANYGYTF; DNA: TGTGCCAGCAGCTCTGACACTATAGCTAACTATGGCTACACCTTC; D: .; J: TRBJ1-2; V: TRBV7-9; size: few
CDR3: CASSMADRTETQYF; DNA: TGTGCCAGCAGTATGGCAGACCGCACAGAAACGCAGTATTTT; D: .; J: TRBJ2-3; V: TRBV2; size: .
CDR3: CASSKEGADSYEQYF; DNA: TGTGCCAGCAGCAAAGAAGGCGCGGATTCCTACGAGCAGTACTTC; D: .; J: TRBJ2-7; V: TRBV21-1; size: .
CDR3: CASSLEGDHEKLFF; DNA: TGCGCCAGCAGCTTAGAAGGAGACCATGAAAAACTGTTTTTT; D: .; J: TRBJ1-4; V: TRBV5-1; size: .
CDR3: CASSRRDNNYGYTF; DNA: TGTGCCAGCAGCCGCAGGGACAACAACTATGGCTACACCTTC; D: .; J: TRBJ1-2; V: TRBV3-1; size: few
CDR3: CASSYSDAGWVEQFF; DNA: TGTGCCAGCAGTTACTCGGATGCGGGATGGGTGGAGCAGTTCTTC; D: .; J: TRBJ2-1; V: TRBV6-5; size: .
CDR3: CASSLPYEGQGAAIGKNIQYF; DNA: TGTGCCAGCAGTTTACCTTACGAGGGACAGGGGGCAGCTATTGGCAAAAACATTCAGTACTTC; D: TRBD1; J: TRBJ2-4; V: TRBV12-3/TRBV12-4; size: few
CDR3: CASSPGRLGYTF; DNA: TGTGCCAGCAGTCCCGGACGACTTGGCTACACCTTC; D: .; J: TRBJ1-2; V: TRBV25-1; size: .
CDR3: CASSYENLNEQFF; DNA: TGTGCCAGCAGTTACGAGAATCTCAATGAGCAGTTCTTC; D: .; J: TRBJ2-1; V: TRBV6-6; size: few